The T cell receptor beta chain under discussion was sequenced for a study of blood T cell repertoires in COVID-19. Study at large: There were acute and convalescent COVID-19 samples, and they came from the United States, Italy and Spain.

Original processing notes: Using reference gene primer amplification, nucleated cell counts were estimated. Assay: immunoSEQ multiplex PCR; the TCRdb copy retains only in-frame clones and omits some. The DNA was the basis for D and trimming; V, J and clone size are from that table. This table has around 130,000 clones, over 65% appearing once. The sample taken for sequencing was peripheral blood. The clonotype originates from a man aged 50-60 years with acute or convalescent COVID-19.

CDR3 sequence: CAISEVGARTGELFF. The CDR3 coding sequence is TGTGCCATCAGTGAGGTGGGGGCCCGCACCGGGGAGCTGTTTTTT. This sequence joins TRBV10-3 and TRBJ2-2, with D possibly TRBD1 on 6 matching bases. Trimming shortened V by 2 bases and J by 4 bases, and 11 bases separated the two germline ends. CDR1 and CDR2 (germline): ENHRY, SYGVKD. The CDR3 runs to 15 residues.